Presented here are 17 T cell receptor beta chains from one specimen sequenced in a study of T cell responses to AZD1222 COVID-19 vaccine. Generated by immunoSEQ multiplex PCR, the TCRdb table keeps only in-frame clones and is missing some. The data show over 150,000 clones, with around 91% seen just once and roughly 6.9% held by the top ten. This material consisted of peripheral blood, taken on day 0 of AZD1222 vaccination. All receptors come from an adult in good health.

J is TRBJ2-3 and V is TRBV6-5; D may match TRBD1 or TRBD2 (5 bases each). V gave up 0 bases and J gave up 6 bases, with 13 bases separating them. CDR3 length equals 15 residues. Germline V gives CDR1 MNHEY, CDR2 SVGAGI. The CDR3 DNA is TGTGCCAGCAGTTACTCTGGGGGTGTCGGTGATACGCAGTATTTT. Translated: CASSYSGGVGDTQYF.

The table lists this clone with a count of one. The chain couples TRBV11-2 to TRBJ2-2; no firm D call. The CDR3 covers 13 residues. The ends were cut back, 0 bases at V and 7 bases at J, with 6 bases in the middle. The germline gives CDR1 SGHAT, CDR2 FQNNGV. CDR3 residues: CASSLDQDGELFF. The CDR3 DNA follows: TGTGCCAGCAGCTTAGATCAGGACGGGGAGCTGTTTTTT.

This chain uses TRBV9 with TRBJ2-2, with a tentative D call TRBD1 (6 bases). From germline, CDR1 is SGDLS and CDR2 YYNGEE. CDR3 length equals 16 residues. V was trimmed by 3 bases and J by 6 bases, leaving 18 bases between them. The CDR3: CASSAATGTIAGELFF. The CDR3 bases are TGTGCCAGCAGCGCCGCAACAGGGACGATCGCCGGGGAGCTGTTTTTT.

V gene TRBV4-3 combines with J gene TRBJ2-1, with TRBD1 as a possible D gene (6 bases). V was clipped by 0 bases and J by 8 bases, with 14 bases between them. CDR1 and CDR2 (germline): LGHNA, YSLEER. The CDR3 consists of 15 residues. In DNA, the CDR3 is TGCGCCAGCAGCCAAGATCAGGGCAGGGGACATGAGCAGTTCTTC. Residues: CASSQDQGRGHEQFF.

The chain carries TRBV28 and TRBJ2-7; the D gene is possibly TRBD2 (6 bases). Trimming removed 6 bases at V and 0 bases at J, with 12 bases between. The germline V gene encodes CDR1 MDHEN and CDR2 SYDVKM. The CDR3 runs to 14 residues. The CDR3 sequence is CASRGQGLSYEQYF. The CDR3 nucleotides are TGTGCCAGCAGAGGGCAGGGACTCTCCTACGAGCAGTACTTC.

This rearrangement joins TRBV11-2 to TRBJ1-1; TRBD1 agrees at 7 bases. Losses at the gene ends were 6 bases for V and 4 bases for J; bases not matched to a gene: 8. Germline CDR1 SGHAT, CDR2 FQNNGV. The CDR3 extends over 14 amino acids. CDR3: CASRRLQGITEAFF. CDR3 sequence (DNA): TGTGCCAGCAGGCGTTTACAGGGGATCACTGAAGCTTTCTTT.

The chain combines TRBV2 with TRBJ2-3; D gene ambiguous. This CDR3 has 13 residues. CDR1 SNHLY and CDR2 FYNNEI come from the germline V gene. V lost 3 bases and J lost 5, with 9 bases in between. The CDR3 spells CASSEVPGDTQYF. CDR3 nucleotides: TGTGCCAGCAGTGAGGTTCCAGGAGATACGCAGTATTTT.

V gene TRBV28 combines with J gene TRBJ2-4; D may be TRBD1 or TRBD2 (5 bases each). Germline V lookup: CDR1 MDHEN, CDR2 SYDVKM. V lost 6 bases to trimming and J lost 3 bases, with 12 bases between them. The CDR3 is made up of 14 amino acids. DNA for the CDR3: TGTGCCAGCAGACCTACTGGGGGCAAAAACATTCAGTACTTC. The encoded protein is CASRPTGGKNIQYF.

The rearrangement links TRBV5-1 to TRBJ1-4; D is undetermined. Germline V gives CDR1 SGHRS, CDR2 YFSETQ. The V end lost 0 bases, the J end lost 5 bases, and 11 bases lay between the germline ends. This CDR3 spans 15 amino acids. CDR3 in amino acids: CASSLEGYSNEKLFF. Here the CDR3 DNA reads TGCGCCAGCAGCTTGGAAGGGTATTCGAATGAAAAACTGTTTTTT.

The rearrangement links TRBV6-5 to TRBJ2-1; D possibly matches TRBD1 or TRBD2 (5 bases each). This CDR3 is 15 amino acids long. With 2 bases removed from V and 5 bases from J, the gap between germline ends came to 13 bases. CDR1 is MNHEY, CDR2 SVGAGI, per germline. The CDR3 protein is CASSYTGTQNNEQFF. In nucleotides, the CDR3 is TGTGCCAGCAGTTACACCGGGACCCAAAACAATGAGCAGTTCTTC.

The chain has TRBV11-2 and TRBJ2-7, with 10 bases that match TRBD1. The V segment lost 4 bases and the J segment 4 bases; nucleotides outside the gene matches: 10. CDR3 length equals 16 residues. CDR1 and CDR2 (germline): SGHAT, FQNNGV. CDR3 residues: CASSSTPGQGSYEQYF. The CDR3 DNA is TGTGCCAGCAGCTCTACACCGGGACAGGGGTCTTACGAGCAGTACTTC.

The chain employs TRBV20-1 and TRBJ1-1, with TRBD1 matching 8 bases. V trimming: 3 bases; J trimming: 6 bases; junction bases outside the gene matches: 9. The germline gives CDR1 DFQATT, CDR2 SNEGSKA (reference sequence). The CDR3 spans 14 residues. CDR3 DNA sequence: TGCAGTGCTAGTTCAGGGGGCTTTTATGCTGAAGCTTTCTTT. Translating gives CSASSGGFYAEAFF.

The CDR3 region is CASSGQDQETQYF. The DNA for the CDR3 is TGTGCCAGCAGCGGACAAGACCAAGAGACCCAGTACTTC. J is TRBJ2-5 and V is TRBV11-3; D might be TRBD1 (5 bases). With 5 bases removed from V and 0 bases from J, the gap between germline ends came to 7 bases. The germline V gene encodes CDR1 SGHNT and CDR2 YENEEA. CDR3 length equals 13 residues.

This chain joins TRBV5-6 and TRBJ1-6; D remains unclear. Per the germline V gene, CDR1 is SGHDT and CDR2 is YYEEEE. Trimming pared 4 bases from V and 6 bases from J, leaving 14 bases between. The CDR3 sequence is 15 residues long. CDR3 coding DNA: TGTGCCAGCAGCGCACCGGGAGGTTTTAATTCACCCCTCCACTTT. Its protein is CASSAPGGFNSPLHF.

V is TRBV27 and J is TRBJ2-1; 11 positions agree with TRBD2. Losses at the gene ends were 3 bases for V and 4 bases for J; bases not matched to a gene: 11. CDR1 MNHEY and CDR2 SMNVEV come from the germline V gene (reference sequence). The CDR3 covers 18 residues. The CDR3 DNA sequence: TGTGCCAGCAGTTTTAGCCGGCCTAGCGGGGGGAAATACAATGAGCAGTTCTTC. Translating gives CASSFSRPSGGKYNEQFF.

DNA for the CDR3: TGTGCCAGCAGTTTAGGCTTATCTGGAAACACCATATATTTT. This sequence encodes CASSLGLSGNTIYF. V usage is TRBV6-5 and J usage is TRBJ1-3, with D uncertain. Trimming pared 4 bases from V and 1 base from J, leaving 8 bases between. CDR1 is MNHEY and CDR2 is SVGAGI in the germline V gene. This CDR3 spans 14 amino acids.

The chain carries TRBV5-4 and TRBJ2-7; the D gene is possibly TRBD2 (5 bases). The CDR3 is 15 residues long. CDR1 and CDR2 (germline): SGHNT, YYREEE (reference sequence). The germline V and J ends were trimmed by 3 bases and 2 bases, with 15 bases remaining between them. The CDR3: CASSSGSFLTYEQYF. The CDR3 DNA is TGTGCCAGCAGCTCGGGGTCTTTCCTAACCTACGAGCAGTACTTC.